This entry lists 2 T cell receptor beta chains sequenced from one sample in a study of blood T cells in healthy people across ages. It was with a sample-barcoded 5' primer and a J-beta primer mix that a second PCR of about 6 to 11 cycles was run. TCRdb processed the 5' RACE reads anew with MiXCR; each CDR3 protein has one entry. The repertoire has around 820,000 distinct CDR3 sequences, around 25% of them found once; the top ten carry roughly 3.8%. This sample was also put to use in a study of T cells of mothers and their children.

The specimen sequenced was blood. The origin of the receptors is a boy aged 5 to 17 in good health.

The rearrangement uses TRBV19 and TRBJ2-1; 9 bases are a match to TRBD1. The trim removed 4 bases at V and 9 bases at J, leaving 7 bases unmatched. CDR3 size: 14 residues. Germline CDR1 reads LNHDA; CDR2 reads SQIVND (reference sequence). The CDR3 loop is CASSTRTGVGEQFF. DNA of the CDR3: TGTGCCAGTAGTACAAGGACAGGGGTGGGTGAGCAGTTCTTC. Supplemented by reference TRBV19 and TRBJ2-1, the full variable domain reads DGGITQSPKYLFRKEGQNVTLSCEQNLNHDAMYWYRQDPGQGLRLIYYSQIVNDFQKGDIAEGYSVSREKKESFPLTVTSAQKNPTAFYLCASSTRTGVGEQFFGPGTRLTVL.

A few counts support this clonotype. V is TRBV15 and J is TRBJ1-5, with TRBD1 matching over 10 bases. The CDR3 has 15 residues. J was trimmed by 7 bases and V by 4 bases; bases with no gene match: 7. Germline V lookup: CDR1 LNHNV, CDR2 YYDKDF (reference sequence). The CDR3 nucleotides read TGTGCCACCAGCACTGGGACAGGGGTAGGACAGCCCCAGCATTTT. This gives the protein CATSTGTGVGQPQHF.